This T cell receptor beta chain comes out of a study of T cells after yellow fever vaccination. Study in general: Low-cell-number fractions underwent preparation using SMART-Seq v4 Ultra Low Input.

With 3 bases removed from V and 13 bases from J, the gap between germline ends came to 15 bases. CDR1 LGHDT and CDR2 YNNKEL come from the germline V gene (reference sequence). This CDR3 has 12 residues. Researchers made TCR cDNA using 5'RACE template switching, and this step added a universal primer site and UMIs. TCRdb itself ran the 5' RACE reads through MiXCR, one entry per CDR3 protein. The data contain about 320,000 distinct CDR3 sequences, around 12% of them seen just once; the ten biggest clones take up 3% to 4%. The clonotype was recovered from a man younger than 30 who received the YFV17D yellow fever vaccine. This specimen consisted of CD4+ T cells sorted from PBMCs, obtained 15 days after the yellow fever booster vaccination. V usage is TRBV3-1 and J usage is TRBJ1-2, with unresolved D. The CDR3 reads CASSHVFALPTF. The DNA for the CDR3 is TGTGCCAGCAGCCACGTCTTCGCACTTCCCACCTTC.